Below, 12 T cell receptor beta chains from the same sample are listed, as sequenced in a study of blood T cell repertoires in COVID-19. TCRdb's copy holds only in-frame clones and misses some; the assay was immunoSEQ multiplex PCR. The sample records some 130,000 clones, 87% being singletons. What was sequenced was peripheral blood. Receptor source: a man between 45 and 60 years old with active COVID-19.

This sequence joins TRBV4-1 and TRBJ2-7, with D tentatively TRBD1 (5 bases). The CDR3 contains 16 residues. Looked up from germline, CDR1 is MGHRA and CDR2 is YSYEKL. Trimming took off 4 bases at V and 0 bases at J, with 16 bases between the two ends. The CDR3 sequence is CASSPTRQSNSYEQYF. The CDR3 DNA sequence: TGCGCCAGCAGCCCCACCCGACAGTCTAACTCCTACGAGCAGTACTTC.

The chain has TRBV4-2 and TRBJ1-5; TRBD1 is a possible D gene (6 bases). V lost 4 bases, J lost 0 bases, and 10 bases lay in between. CDR3 size: 15 residues. Germline V lookup: CDR1 LGHNA, CDR2 YNFKEQ. In nucleotides, the CDR3 is TGTGCCAGCAGCCGGGAGGGGGATAGCAATCAGCCCCAGCATTTT. It yields the protein CASSREGDSNQPQHF.

V is TRBV27 and J is TRBJ1-5; D is possibly TRBD1 (5 bases). V lost 5 bases and J lost 4, with 18 bases in between. The CDR3 runs to 16 residues. The germline V gene has CDR1 MNHEY and CDR2 SMNVEV (reference sequence). CDR3 loop: CASSLLPVRGNQPQHF. DNA for the CDR3: TGTGCCAGCAGTCTTTTACCGGTACGGGGGAATCAGCCCCAGCATTTT.

This clone appeared a few times. This chain links TRBV3-1 (or the pseudogene TRBV3-2) with TRBJ2-7, with unresolved D. The germline V gene encodes CDR1 LGHDT and CDR2 YNNKEL (reference sequence). V gave up 5 bases and J gave up 0 bases, with 5 bases separating them. The CDR3 covers 12 residues. CDR3 amino acids: CASSYSSYEQYF. The CDR3 DNA reads as TGTGCCAGCAGCTACAGCTCCTACGAGCAGTACTTC.

V and J are TRBV7-8 and TRBJ2-2; 9 bases map to TRBD1. The CDR3 extends over 15 amino acids. Germline V gene lookup returns CDR1 SGHVS and CDR2 FQNEAQ. Trimming took 5 bases from V and 6 from J; bases not matched to a gene: 7. CDR3 region: CASSNTGTGSGELFF. DNA for the CDR3: TGTGCCAGCAGCAACACCGGGACAGGGTCCGGGGAGCTGTTTTTT.

This clone was seen only a few times. The gene calls are TRBV6-1 and TRBJ1-5; no clear D. The V gene's germline CDR1 is MNHNS and CDR2 SASEGT. Trimming pared 2 bases from V and 6 bases from J, leaving 8 bases between. This CDR3 comprises 13 residues. The CDR3 sequence: CASSEISGQPQHF. In DNA, the CDR3 is TGTGCCAGCAGTGAAATCTCCGGTCAGCCCCAGCATTTT.

This chain links TRBV4-1 with TRBJ2-5, with TRBD2 identical over 10 bases. Germline V gene lookup returns CDR1 MGHRA and CDR2 YSYEKL. V shed 4 bases and J 1 base; nucleotides not matched to a gene: 3. CDR3 length: 15 amino acids. CDR3 DNA: TGCGCCAGCAGCCTAGCGGGGGGTCCCCAAGAGACCCAGTACTTC. It is translated as CASSLAGGPQETQYF.

This chain uses TRBV6-5 with TRBJ1-1, with D hard to call. Trimming cost V 6 bases and J 1 base, with 6 bases left between them. The CDR3 contains 12 residues. Germline CDR1 MNHEY, CDR2 SVGAGI. The CDR3 DNA reads as TGTGCCAGCAGCCGGGGGAACACTGAAGCTTTCTTT. It codes for CASSRGNTEAFF.

The chain is built from TRBV19 and TRBJ2-7; D not certain. Germline V gene lookup returns CDR1 LNHDA and CDR2 SQIVND (reference sequence). This CDR3 contains 17 residues. V was trimmed by 0 bases and J by 1 base, leaving 16 bases between them. DNA of the CDR3: TGTGCCAGTAGTATAGATCCGGGTCTCAAACCTTCCTACGAGCAGTACTTC. Translating gives CASSIDPGLKPSYEQYF.

V gene TRBV2 combines with J gene TRBJ1-1; no definite D call. V was shortened by 4 bases and J by 1 base, with 7 bases between the two germline ends. The CDR3 runs to 13 residues. Germline loops: CDR1 SNHLY, CDR2 FYNNEI. The CDR3: CASSVDKNTEAFF. DNA of the CDR3: TGTGCCAGCAGTGTAGACAAGAACACTGAAGCTTTCTTT.

This clone showed up just once. The chain combines TRBV7-9 with TRBJ2-3; D unresolved. This CDR3 has 12 amino acids. The germline V gene encodes CDR1 SEHNR and CDR2 FQNEAQ (reference sequence). V was clipped by 5 bases and J by 4 bases, with 7 bases between them. Written as DNA, the CDR3 is TGTGCCAGCAGCGCACTATCAGATACGCAGTATTTT. Translating gives CASSALSDTQYF.

The chain links TRBV5-6 to TRBJ2-1; 8 bases map to TRBD2. The CDR3 contains 16 residues. Germline CDR1 and CDR2: SGHDT and YYEEEE. V shed 4 bases, J shed 0 bases, and the junction held 6 bases outside the gene matches. CDR3 protein: CASSPTSGYSYNEQFF. CDR3 nucleotide sequence: TGTGCCAGCAGCCCAACTAGCGGCTACTCCTACAATGAGCAGTTCTTC.